This T cell receptor beta chain was obtained from a study of blood T cell repertoires in COVID-19. In the study overall: The cDNA or gDNA used as material had been derived from T cells, B-cell-depleted T cells, or PBMCs.

Study processing details: By means of reference gene primer amplification, nucleated cell counts were estimated. Assay: immunoSEQ multiplex PCR; the TCRdb copy retains only in-frame clones and omits some. The V and J calls and clone size were taken over from that table, and D and trimming were inferred from the DNA. The table records roughly 120,000 clones, around 87% of them present only once. Germline-derived CDR1 and CDR2 are SGHTS and YDEGEE. The CDR3 has 16 amino acids. V shed 4 bases and J 4 bases; nucleotides not matched to a gene: 3. The sequenced material came from peripheral blood. The TCR was taken from a human donor in a cohort sampled during active COVID-19. The V call is TRBV5-8, the J call TRBJ2-1, with 15 bases aligning to TRBD2. CDR3 sequence (DNA): TGTGCCAGCAGCCGGGGGACTAGCGGGGGGTACAATGAGCAGTTCTTC. Amino acids: CASSRGTSGGYNEQFF.